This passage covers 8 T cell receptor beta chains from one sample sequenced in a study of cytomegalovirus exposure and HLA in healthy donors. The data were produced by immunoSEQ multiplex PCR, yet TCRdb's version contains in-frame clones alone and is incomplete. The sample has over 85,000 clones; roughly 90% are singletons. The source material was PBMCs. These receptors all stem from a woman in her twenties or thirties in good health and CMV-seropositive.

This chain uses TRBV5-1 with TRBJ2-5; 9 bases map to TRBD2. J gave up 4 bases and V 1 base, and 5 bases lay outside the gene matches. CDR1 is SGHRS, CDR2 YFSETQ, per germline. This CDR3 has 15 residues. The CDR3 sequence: CASSLSGTSSETQYF. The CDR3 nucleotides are TGCGCCAGCAGCTTGTCCGGGACTAGCTCAGAGACCCAGTACTTC.

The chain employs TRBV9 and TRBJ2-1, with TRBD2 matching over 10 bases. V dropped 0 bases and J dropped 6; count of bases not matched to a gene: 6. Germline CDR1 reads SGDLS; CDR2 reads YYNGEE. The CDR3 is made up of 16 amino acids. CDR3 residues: CASSVGPSGGANEQFF. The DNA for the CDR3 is TGTGCCAGCAGCGTAGGGCCCAGCGGGGGGGCCAATGAGCAGTTCTTC.

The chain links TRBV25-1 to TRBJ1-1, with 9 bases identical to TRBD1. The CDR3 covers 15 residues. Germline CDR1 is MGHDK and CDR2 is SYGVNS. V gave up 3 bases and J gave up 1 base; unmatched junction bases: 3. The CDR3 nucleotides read TGTGCCAGCAGTGATCCGGGACAGGGGAACACTGAAGCTTTCTTT. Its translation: CASSDPGQGNTEAFF.

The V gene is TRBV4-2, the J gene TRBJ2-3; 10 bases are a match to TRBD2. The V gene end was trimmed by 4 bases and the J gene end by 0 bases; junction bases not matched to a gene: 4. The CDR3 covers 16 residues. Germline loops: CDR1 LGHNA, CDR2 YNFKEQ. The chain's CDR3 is CASSRQTSGSTDTQYF. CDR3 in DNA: TGTGCCAGCAGCCGCCAGACTAGCGGGAGCACAGATACGCAGTATTTT.

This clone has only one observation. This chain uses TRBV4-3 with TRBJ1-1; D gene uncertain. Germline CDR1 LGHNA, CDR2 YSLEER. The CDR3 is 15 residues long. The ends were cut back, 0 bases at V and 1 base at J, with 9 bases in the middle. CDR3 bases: TGCGCCAGCAGCCAAGATCTAGCGCAGAACACTGAAGCTTTCTTT. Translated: CASSQDLAQNTEAFF.

The CDR3 loop reads CASSPRGTGETSNQPQHF. CDR3 coding DNA: TGTGCCAGCTCACCACGAGGGACAGGGGAGACTAGCAATCAGCCCCAGCATTTT. The V and J genes are TRBV18 and TRBJ1-5, with 10 bases lining up with TRBD1. The V gene end was trimmed by 1 base and the J gene end by 0 bases; junction bases not matched to a gene: 6. CDR1 and CDR2 (germline): KGHSH, LQKENI. The length of the CDR3 is 18 residues.

CDR3 residues: CASSELAGGTYQETQYF. The CDR3 DNA sequence: TGTGCCAGCAGTGAACTAGCGGGGGGAACGTACCAAGAGACCCAGTACTTC. The J gene is TRBJ2-5, the V gene TRBV25-1; 11 bases fit TRBD2. The germline V gene encodes CDR1 MGHDK and CDR2 SYGVNS. This CDR3 spans 17 amino acids. V trimming: 2 bases; J trimming: 0 bases; junction bases outside the gene matches: 5.

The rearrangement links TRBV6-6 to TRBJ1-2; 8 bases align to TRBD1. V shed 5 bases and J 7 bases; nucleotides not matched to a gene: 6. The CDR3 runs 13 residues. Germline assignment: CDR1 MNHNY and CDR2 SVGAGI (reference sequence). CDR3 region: CASSADRAAGYTF. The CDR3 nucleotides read TGTGCCAGCAGTGCGGACAGGGCGGCTGGCTACACCTTC.